This T cell receptor (beta chain) was captured in a study of metastatic and nonmetastatic thyroid tumors. In the study overall: Blood and tumor or nodule tissue repertoires from malignant and benign thyroid patients were compared. The study, taken as a whole, reports: It was reportedly found that TCR beta diversity was significantly higher in malignant thyroid tumors than in benign nodules, a difference seen in both blood and tumor samples.

The V gene end was trimmed by 4 bases and the J gene end by 4 bases; junction bases not matched to a gene: 4. The CDR3 is 14 amino acids. CDR1 SGHRS and CDR2 YFSETQ come from the germline V gene. No patient received treatment before thyroid surgery. TCRdb re-called the PCR reads through MiXCR. This repertoire shows fewer than 50,000 clones, 28% found once; its top ten account for approximately 9.6%. This clone was detected only a few times. Its antigen is not known. The TCR comes from a male donor with papillary thyroid cancer or a benign thyroid nodule (not recorded which). Some clones in this sample may be carry-over from other donors' samples. The V call is TRBV5-1, the J call TRBJ2-5; 10 bases fit TRBD1. Material for sequencing was blood. The CDR3 here is CASSPTGGGETQYF. CDR3 nucleotides: TGCGCCAGCAGCCCGACAGGGGGCGGAGAGACCCAGTACTTC.